This is a list of T cell receptor beta chains from one sample in a study of shared T cell receptors in the human thymus. The data were produced by immunoSEQ multiplex PCR, yet TCRdb's version contains in-frame clones alone and is incomplete. The sample lists about 660,000 clones, around 87% occurring once. This same sample was also taken into another study, of human thymus T cells.

Sequenced: thymocytes. The source is a boy in the first two years of life with a congenital heart defect. CDR3s include the opening cysteine and the closing phenylalanine or tryptophan. The D gene is left open where the match is weak. Clone size, where shown, is once, few, many, or a class for clones that have expanded.

>TRBJ2-2|TRBD1|TRBV25-1|once
CASSDRDRVLAGELFF
TGTGCCAGCAGTGATAGGGACAGGGTCCTTGCCGGGGAGCTGTTTTTT
>TRBJ2-3|TRBD2|TRBV30|NA
CAWSVNMTSGRKISRADTQYF
TGTGCCTGGAGTGTCAATATGACTAGCGGGAGAAAAATTTCCAGAGCAGATACGCAGTATTTT
>TRBJ1-5|NA|TRBV27|NA
CASRSTGLGQPQHF
TGTGCCAGCAGATCAACAGGGTTGGGTCAGCCCCAGCATTTT
>TRBJ2-1|TRBD2|TRBV14|NA
CASSQAGGTRHLDEQFF
TGTGCCAGCAGCCAAGCTGGAGGGACTAGACACCTCGATGAGCAGTTCTTC
>TRBJ1-1|NA|TRBV7-8|NA
CASSLEGLEGTDATNTEAFF
TGTGCCAGCAGCTTAGAGGGTTTAGAGGGTACCGACGCCACCAACACTGAAGCTTTCTTT
>TRBJ2-5|NA|TRBV9|NA
CAILIGVGETQYF
TGTGCCATACTAATCGGGGTAGGGGAGACCCAGTACTTC
>TRBJ1-1|NA|TRBV25-1|NA
CASSEYRDTEAFF
TGTGCCAGCAGTGAATATCGGGACACTGAAGCTTTCTTT
>TRBJ2-7|NA|TRBV27|NA
CASSVVSGEQYF
TGTGCCAGCAGTGTCGTATCGGGCGAGCAGTACTTC
>TRBJ2-6|NA|TRBV5-1|NA
CASTGDNERSGANVLTF
TGCGCCAGCACTGGGGACAACGAACGCTCTGGGGCCAACGTCCTGACTTTC
>TRBJ2-7|NA|TRBV15|NA
CATSRDLDSALLEYEQYF
TGTGCCACCAGCAGAGATTTGGACAGTGCCCTCTTGGAATACGAGCAGTACTTC
>TRBJ1-4|NA|TRBV2|NA
CASSLDSDLYPDNEKLFF
TGTGCCAGCAGTTTGGACAGCGACCTGTACCCAGATAATGAAAAACTGTTTTTT
>TRBJ1-1|NA|TRBV27|NA
CASSSGLSPSAFF
TGTGCCAGCAGTTCAGGACTTTCCCCCTCCGCTTTCTTT
>TRBJ2-7|NA|TRBV4-3|few
CASSQAAAIPYEQYF
TGCGCCAGCAGCCAAGCAGCGGCGATACCCTACGAGCAGTACTTC
>TRBJ2-1|TRBD2|TRBV5-1|NA
CASSRASGNNEQFF
TGCGCCAGCAGCCGGGCTAGCGGGAACAATGAGCAGTTCTTC
>TRBJ1-1|NA|TRBV9|NA
CASSTRQFMNTEAFF
TGTGCCAGCAGCACCCGACAGTTTATGAACACTGAAGCTTTCTTT
>TRBJ1-2|NA|TRBV9|few
CASSVEGVVREGNYGYTF
TGTGCCAGCAGCGTAGAGGGGGTGGTCAGGGAGGGAAACTATGGCTACACCTTC
>TRBJ2-5|TRBD1|TRBV5-5|NA
CASSQTGEETQYF
TGTGCCAGCAGCCAAACAGGGGAAGAGACCCAGTACTTC
>TRBJ1-3|NA|TRBV19|NA
CASNRTVSGNTIYF
TGTGCCAGTAACCGGACAGTCTCTGGAAACACCATATATTTT
>TRBJ1-1|TRBD1|TRBV4-3|NA
CASSQEGRTGSIEAFF
TGCGCCAGCAGCCAAGAAGGCCGGACAGGGAGTATCGAAGCTTTCTTT
>TRBJ2-2|TRBD2|TRBV7-9|NA
CASSLPHGGLGDTGELFF
TGTGCCAGCAGCTTACCACACGGGGGACTAGGGGACACCGGGGAGCTGTTTTTT
>TRBJ2-1|TRBD1|TRBV15|NA
CATSRADRGRGNEQFF
TGTGCCACCAGCAGAGCAGACAGGGGGCGAGGAAATGAGCAGTTCTTC
>TRBJ2-1|TRBD2|TRBV5-1|NA
CASSPGLAGFSYNEQFF
TGCGCCAGCAGCCCCGGACTAGCGGGGTTCTCCTACAATGAGCAGTTCTTC
>TRBJ2-5|NA|TRBV29-1|NA
CSVQGGAEETQYF
TGCAGCGTTCAGGGGGGAGCAGAAGAGACCCAGTACTTC
>TRBJ2-3|NA|TRBV5-1|NA
CASSGDRKGSTDTQYF
TGCGCCAGCAGCGGTGATCGCAAGGGGAGCACAGATACGCAGTATTTT
>TRBJ1-5|NA|TRBV7-5|NA
CARSLVSGDNQPQHF
TGTGCCAGAAGCTTAGTGTCAGGGGACAATCAGCCCCAGCATTTT
>TRBJ1-1|TRBD1|TRBV13|NA
CASSLDDRDTEAFF
TGTGCCAGCAGCCTGGACGACAGGGACACTGAAGCTTTCTTT
>TRBJ1-2|NA|TRBV25-1|NA
CASSGRGEFQFYGYTF
TGTGCCAGCAGTGGCCGGGGGGAGTTCCAATTCTATGGCTACACCTTC
>TRBJ2-2|NA|TRBV28|NA
CASSLVKSGTGELFF
TGTGCCAGCAGCCTAGTTAAGTCGGGCACCGGGGAGCTGTTTTTT
>TRBJ2-3|TRBD1|TRBV5-1|NA
CASSSGTARWGDTQYF
TGCGCCAGCAGCTCCGGGACAGCCAGGTGGGGGGATACGCAGTATTTT
>TRBJ1-2|NA|TRBV14|NA
CASSQDGGAGSRVYTF
TGTGCCAGCAGCCAAGATGGGGGGGCAGGGTCAAGGGTCTACACCTTC
>TRBJ2-1|NA|TRBV6-1|NA
CASSGLRGGEQFF
TGTGCCAGCAGTGGCCTAAGGGGTGGTGAGCAGTTCTTC
>TRBJ2-7|TRBD2|TRBV7-6|once
CASSASGGSYEQYF
TGTGCCAGCAGCGCTAGCGGGGGATCCTACGAGCAGTACTTC
>TRBJ2-3|NA|TRBV15|NA
CATSTRQAPTDTQYF
TGTGCCACCAGCACAAGACAGGCCCCCACAGATACGCAGTATTTT
>TRBJ2-7|TRBD1|TRBV5-1|once
CASSLLDRENEQYF
TGCGCCAGCAGCCTCCTTGACAGGGAGAACGAGCAGTACTTC
>TRBJ2-2|TRBD2|TRBV6-1|once
CASSEREREDTGELFF
TGTGCCAGCAGTGAACGGGAGCGGGAGGACACCGGGGAGCTGTTTTTT
>TRBJ2-3|NA|TRBV19|NA
CASSISHRDSTDTQYF
TGTGCCAGTAGTATTTCGCACCGGGATAGCACAGATACGCAGTATTTT
>TRBJ2-3|NA|TRBV10-2|NA
CASNQGPEGDTQYF
TGCGCCAGCAACCAAGGCCCTGAGGGAGATACGCAGTATTTT